These 20 T cell receptor beta chains came from one sample sequenced in a study of T cells in Graves' hyperthyroidism and ophthalmopathy. From RNA transcripts, TCR beta CDR3 regions were amplified. The HTBI primer set drove a first-round RT-PCR of the TCR CDR3. TCRdb reprocessed the multiplex PCR reads with MiXCR, giving one entry per CDR3 protein. The sample consists of 550,000 to 700,000 distinct CDR3 sequences, roughly 46% of them appearing once. Source material: peripheral blood or thyroid tissue (not recorded which). The receptors here all came from an adult woman with Graves' disease, either hyperthyroidism or ophthalmopathy (not recorded which).

The chain uses TRBV10-1 and TRBJ1-3; no reliable D call. V was cut by 3 bases and J by 3 bases, with 6 bases left in between. The germline gives CDR1 WNHNN, CDR2 SYGVQD (reference sequence). There are 13 residues in the CDR3. The CDR3 coding sequence is TGCGCCAGCAGTGATTACAGTGGAAACACCATATATTTT. It codes for CASSDYSGNTIYF.

This clonotype was counted at least ten times. The chain combines TRBV7-9 with TRBJ1-2; no clear D gene. V gave up 1 base and J gave up 0 bases, with 6 bases separating them. CDR3 size: 14 residues. Looked up from germline, CDR1 is SEHNR and CDR2 is FQNEAQ (reference sequence). The CDR3 region is CASSLGLTNYGYTF. In DNA, the CDR3 is TGTGCCAGCAGCTTAGGACTGACTAACTATGGCTACACCTTC.

The rearrangement links TRBV29-1 to TRBJ2-2; D possibly uses TRBD1 or TRBD2 (6 bases each). V shed 5 bases and J shed 1 base, with 11 bases lying between them. Germline values: CDR1 SQVTM, CDR2 ANQGSEA. CDR3 length: 14 amino acids. The CDR3 is CSVLGGRNTGELFF. The CDR3 region has the DNA TGCAGCGTTCTCGGGGGCAGGAACACCGGGGAGCTGTTTTTT.

This clonotype showed up just a few times. The genes are TRBV2 and TRBJ1-2, with TRBD1 matching over 9 bases. Germline trimming cut 6 bases from V and 4 bases from J; bases unmatched to any gene: 3. There are 13 residues in the CDR3. Germline lookup yields CDR1 SNHLY and CDR2 FYNNEI. CDR3 region: CASRVTGGYGYTF. The DNA for the CDR3 is TGTGCCAGCAGGGTGACAGGGGGCTATGGCTACACCTTC.

The chain uses TRBV6-5 and TRBJ2-7; tentative D call: TRBD1 (5 bases). This CDR3 is 18 amino acids long. V lost 5 bases to trimming and J lost 2 bases, with 25 bases between them. Germline values: CDR1 MNHEY, CDR2 SVGAGI. CDR3 region: CASSEAILLRGHPYEQYF. CDR3 nucleotide sequence: TGTGCCAGCAGTGAAGCTATACTTCTCCGTGGACACCCCTACGAGCAGTACTTC.

The V and J genes are TRBV20-1 and TRBJ1-6, with 7 positions matching TRBD1. From germline, CDR1 is DFQATT and CDR2 SNEGSKA (reference sequence). The trim removed 3 bases at V and 14 bases at J, leaving 7 bases unmatched. The CDR3 totals 12 residues. CDR3 sequence: CSARRQGASLHF. The CDR3 bases are TGCAGTGCTAGGCGACAGGGAGCCTCCCTCCACTTT.

Many counts were recorded for this clonotype. The chain couples TRBV7-9 to TRBJ1-1; 7 nucleotides match TRBD1. CDR1 is SEHNR and CDR2 is FQNEAQ in the germline V gene (reference sequence). CDR3 length: 14 amino acids. The V and J ends lost 2 bases and 5 bases, in that order; junction bases with no gene match: 5. The CDR3 sequence: CASSLLQGSTEAFF. CDR3 DNA: TGTGCCAGCAGCTTACTACAGGGGTCGACTGAAGCTTTCTTT.

The rearrangement links TRBV14 to TRBJ2-5; no firm D call. This CDR3 is built from 12 residues. Germline values: CDR1 SGHDN, CDR2 FVKESK. The V end lost 4 bases, the J end lost 5 bases, and 8 bases lay between the germline ends. CDR3 DNA sequence: TGTGCCAGCAGCCGAGCCGCGGAGACCCAGTACTTC. It is translated as CASSRAAETQYF.

This chain uses TRBV7-9 with TRBJ2-7; 10 nucleotides line up with TRBD1. This CDR3 is built from 17 residues. Trimming took 2 bases from V and 2 from J; bases not matched to a gene: 9. CDR1 and CDR2 (germline): SEHNR, FQNEAQ (reference sequence). In nucleotides, the CDR3 is TGTGCCAGCAGCTTACGTGCAGACAGGGGGCCTCCCTACGAGCAGTACTTC. It encodes CASSLRADRGPPYEQYF.

The rearrangement joins TRBV15 to TRBJ2-5, with D possibly being TRBD1 or TRBD2 (5 bases each). The germline V gene encodes CDR1 LNHNV and CDR2 YYDKDF (reference sequence). Trimming took 2 bases from V and 3 from J, leaving 10 bases between them. This CDR3 comprises 14 residues. DNA for the CDR3: TGTGCCACCAGCAGAACCGGGGCGAAAGAGACCCAGTACTTC. Translating it yields CATSRTGAKETQYF.

This clonotype came up many times. The J gene is TRBJ2-7, the V gene TRBV4-1, with 8 bases aligning to TRBD2. The CDR3 has 18 amino acids. Germline V gene lookup returns CDR1 MGHRA and CDR2 YSYEKL. V shed 1 base, J shed 5 bases, and the junction held 16 bases outside the gene matches. CDR3 coding DNA: TGCGCCAGCAGCCAAGTCGGGTCGCGGGAGGCCCGTTACCACGAGCAGTACTTC. Translated, it gives CASSQVGSREARYHEQYF.

This clonotype was detected ten times or more. This rearrangement joins TRBV28 to TRBJ1-1; D is undetermined. CDR3 size: 13 residues. V gave up 6 bases and J gave up 1 base, with 9 bases separating them. CDR1 and CDR2 (germline): MDHEN, SYDVKM. In DNA, the CDR3 is TGTGCCAGCAGGGAACCCGAGAACACTGAAGCTTTCTTT. This translates into CASREPENTEAFF.

This clonotype came up many times. The V gene is TRBV7-2, the J gene TRBJ2-2, with 10 bases identical to TRBD2. The CDR3 totals 15 residues. Germline assignment: CDR1 SGHTA and CDR2 FQGNSA. Trimming removed 3 bases from V and 7 bases from J; junction bases left unmatched: 5. The CDR3 DNA reads TGTGCCAGCAGCTTTCTAGCGGGAGTCGTCGGGGAGCTGTTTTTT. Amino acids: CASSFLAGVVGELFF.

In this sample, this clonotype turned up many times. The chain employs TRBV11-2 and TRBJ1-4; D is unclear. CDR3 length: 15 residues. The germline V gene has CDR1 SGHAT and CDR2 FQNNGV. V was pared by 5 bases and J by 6 bases, with 16 bases between. This CDR3 reads CASSPPRLRDEKLFF. CDR3 DNA: TGTGCCAGCAGCCCTCCCCGTCTGAGAGATGAAAAACTGTTTTTT.

A word on this clonotype: A read error may produce the germline difference seen at one junction end. This chain connects TRBV7-7 to TRBJ2-6, with a possible D match to TRBD2 (6 bases). CDR1 and CDR2 (germline): SSHAT, FNYEAQ (reference sequence). The CDR3 has 14 residues. For the CDR3, the DNA is TGTGCCAGCAGCTTAGTCGGCGGGGCCTACGTCCTGACTTTC. As protein: CASSLVGGAYVLTF.

V is TRBV9 and J is TRBJ2-6; D is ambiguous. The germline CDR1 and CDR2 sequences are SGDLS and YYNGEE. Trimming took 3 bases from V and 0 from J, leaving 13 bases between them. The CDR3 is 17 amino acids. CDR3 in DNA: TGTGCCAGCAGCGAGGCCGACGGACGCTCTGGGGCCAACGTCCTGACTTTC. Translation gives CASSEADGRSGANVLTF.

This clonotype was seen at least ten times. The V call is TRBV6-5, the J call TRBJ1-1; unclear D gene. This CDR3 region has 14 residues. The germline CDR1 and CDR2 sequences are MNHEY and SVGAGI. The V end lost 6 bases, the J end lost 1 base, and 12 bases lay between the germline ends. The chain's CDR3 is CASRSSGKNTEAFF. DNA of the CDR3: TGTGCCAGCAGGTCCAGCGGAAAGAACACTGAAGCTTTCTTT.

The chain employs TRBV7-9 and TRBJ1-1; 9 bases map to TRBD1. The germline V gene encodes CDR1 SEHNR and CDR2 FQNEAQ (reference sequence). CDR3 length equals 17 residues. V shed 5 bases and J 7 bases; nucleotides not matched to a gene: 17. The CDR3 reads CASSPGLWTGDWNEAFF. As DNA, the CDR3 is TGTGCCAGCAGCCCCGGACTATGGACAGGGGATTGGAATGAAGCTTTCTTT.

V is TRBV9 and J is TRBJ2-5; D is ambiguous. The CDR3 sequence is 17 residues long. The V end lost 3 bases, the J end lost 3 bases, and 21 bases lay between the germline ends. CDR1 is SGDLS, CDR2 YYNGEE, per germline. The CDR3 sequence is CASSEHINPNTEETQYF. CDR3 bases: TGTGCCAGCAGCGAGCACATAAACCCGAACACTGAAGAGACCCAGTACTTC.

The chain carries TRBV7-9 and TRBJ1-2; no reliable D call. CDR1 is SEHNR, CDR2 FQNEAQ, per germline (reference sequence). There are 14 residues in the CDR3. V shed 5 bases and J shed 2 bases, with 12 bases lying between them. This CDR3 is CASSANPINYGYTF. DNA for the CDR3: TGTGCCAGCAGCGCGAATCCGATAAACTATGGCTACACCTTC.